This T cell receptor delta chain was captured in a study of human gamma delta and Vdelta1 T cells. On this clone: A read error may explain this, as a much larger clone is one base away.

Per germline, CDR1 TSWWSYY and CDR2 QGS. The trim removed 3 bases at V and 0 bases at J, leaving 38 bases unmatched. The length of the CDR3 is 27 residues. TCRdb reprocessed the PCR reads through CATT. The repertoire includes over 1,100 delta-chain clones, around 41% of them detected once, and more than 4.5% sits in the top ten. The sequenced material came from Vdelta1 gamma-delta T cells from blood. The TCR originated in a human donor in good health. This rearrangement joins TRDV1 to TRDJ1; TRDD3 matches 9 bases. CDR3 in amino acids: CALGDEPILPRTGGGHGTGKYTDKLIF. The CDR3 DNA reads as TGTGCTCTTGGGGACGAACCAATTCTTCCTCGAACTGGGGGAGGACACGGGACCGGGAAGTACACCGATAAACTCATCTTT.